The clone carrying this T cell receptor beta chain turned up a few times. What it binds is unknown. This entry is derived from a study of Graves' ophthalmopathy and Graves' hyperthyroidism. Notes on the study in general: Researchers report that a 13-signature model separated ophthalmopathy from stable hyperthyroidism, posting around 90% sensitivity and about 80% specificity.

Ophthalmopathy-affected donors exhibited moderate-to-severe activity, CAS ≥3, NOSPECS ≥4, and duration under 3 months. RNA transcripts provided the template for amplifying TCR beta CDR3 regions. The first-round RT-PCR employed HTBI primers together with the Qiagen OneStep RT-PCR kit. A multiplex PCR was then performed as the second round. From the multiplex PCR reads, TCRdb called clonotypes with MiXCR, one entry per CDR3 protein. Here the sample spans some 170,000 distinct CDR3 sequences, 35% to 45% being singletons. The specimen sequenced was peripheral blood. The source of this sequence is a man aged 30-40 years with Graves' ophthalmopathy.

The CDR3 DNA is TGTGCCAGCACTAAAAGACAGGTGATTAGTCAGCCCCAGCATTTT. Protein sequence: CASTKRQVISQPQHF. The chain joins TRBV12-3 or TRBV12-4 to TRBJ1-5; a weak D match, TRBD1 (6 bases). The CDR3 loop spans 15 amino acids. The V gene lost 7 bases and the J gene lost 6 bases, with 19 bases spanning the gap.